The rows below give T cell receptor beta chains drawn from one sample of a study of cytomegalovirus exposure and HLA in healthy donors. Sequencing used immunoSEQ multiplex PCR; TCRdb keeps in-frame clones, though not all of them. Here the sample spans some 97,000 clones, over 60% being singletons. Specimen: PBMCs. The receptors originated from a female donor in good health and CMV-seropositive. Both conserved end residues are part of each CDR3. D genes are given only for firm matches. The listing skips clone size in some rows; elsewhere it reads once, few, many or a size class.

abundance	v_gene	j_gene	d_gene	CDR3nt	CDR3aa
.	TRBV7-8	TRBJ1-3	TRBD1	TGTGCCAGCAGCCCCACAGGGGCCTCTGGAAACACCATATATTTT	CASSPTGASGNTIYF
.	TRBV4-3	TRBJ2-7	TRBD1	TGCGCCAGCAGCCACTCAACAGGGGTCGGGTACGAGCAGTACTTC	CASSHSTGVGYEQYF
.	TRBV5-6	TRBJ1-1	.	TGTGCCAGCAGCGTGATGACTGTGAACACTGAAGCTTTCTTT	CASSVMTVNTEAFF
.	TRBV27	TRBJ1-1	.	TGTGCCAGCGGTACCTACAGGGAGGGCCTTATGAACACTGAAGCTTTCTTT	CASGTYREGLMNTEAFF
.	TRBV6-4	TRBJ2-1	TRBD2	TGTGCCAGCAGTCAGTCAATAGCGGGACGCTCCTACAATGAGCAGTTCTTC	CASSQSIAGRSYNEQFF
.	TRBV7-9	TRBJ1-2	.	TGTGCCAGCACTACACCGGGGGGGCAGGGAGGGAACTATGGCTACACCTTC	CASTTPGGQGGNYGYTF
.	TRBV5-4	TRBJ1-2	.	TGTGCCAGCAGCTCCAGGGTGCGTGACTATGGCTACACCTTC	CASSSRVRDYGYTF
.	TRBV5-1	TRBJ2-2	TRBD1	TGCGCCAGCAGGACAGGGGACACCGGGGAGCTGTTTTTT	CASRTGDTGELFF
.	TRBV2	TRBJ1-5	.	TGTGCCAGCAGTGGGCAGGGGTCAGAACAGCCCCAGCATTTT	CASSGQGSEQPQHF
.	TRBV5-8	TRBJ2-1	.	TGTGCCAGCAGCTTGAGAGGGAGGAACTACAATGAGCAGTTCTTC	CASSLRGRNYNEQFF
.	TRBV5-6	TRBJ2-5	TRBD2	TGTGCCAGCAGCTCCTGGGAGGGAGGGGAGACCCAGTACTTC	CASSSWEGGETQYF
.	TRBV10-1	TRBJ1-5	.	TGCGCCAGCAGTGATCCAGGGGATCAGCCCCAGCATTTT	CASSDPGDQPQHF
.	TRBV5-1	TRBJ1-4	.	TGCGCCAGCAGCTTGGGACCCCCCGGGAGAGATGAAAAACTGTTTTTT	CASSLGPPGRDEKLFF
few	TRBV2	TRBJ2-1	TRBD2	TGTGCCAGCAGTAAGGGACTAGCGGGAGTAGGTAAGCAGTTCTTC	CASSKGLAGVGKQFF
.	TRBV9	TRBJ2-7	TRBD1	TGTGCCAGCAGCGCCGCCGGGACAGGGGACTACGAGCAGTACTTC	CASSAAGTGDYEQYF
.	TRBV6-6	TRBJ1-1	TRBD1	TGTGCCAGCAGTTACTTAGGACAGGGAGTGAACACTGAAGCTTTCTTT	CASSYLGQGVNTEAFF
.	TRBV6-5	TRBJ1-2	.	TGTGCCAGCAGTTACGGTACAGGGCGGTATGGCTACACCTTC	CASSYGTGRYGYTF
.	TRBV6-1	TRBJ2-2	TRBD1	TGTGCCAGCAGTGTGCACGGGACAGCCGGGGAGCTGTTTTTT	CASSVHGTAGELFF
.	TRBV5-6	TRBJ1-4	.	TGTGCCAGCAGCTTTACAGTGATTTCTGGAAAACTGTTTTTT	CASSFTVISGKLFF
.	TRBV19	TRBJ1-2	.	TGTGCCAGTAGTCCTTCACAGGGTTATGGCTACACCTTC	CASSPSQGYGYTF
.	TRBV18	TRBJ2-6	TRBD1	TGTGCCAGCTCACCAGGGACAGGAACCTCTGGGGCCAACGTCCTGACTTTC	CASSPGTGTSGANVLTF
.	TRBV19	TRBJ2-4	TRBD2	TGTGCCAGTAGTGCGGGAGGGGACATTCAGTACTTC	CASSAGGDIQYF
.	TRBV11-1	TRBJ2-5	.	TGTGCCAGCAGCTTAGAGGTTGGGCCCCAAGAGACCCAGTACTTC	CASSLEVGPQETQYF
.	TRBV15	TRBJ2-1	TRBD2	TGTGCCACCAGCAGAGTAGCGGGAGGGCCTAGTAATGAGCAGTTCTTC	CATSRVAGGPSNEQFF
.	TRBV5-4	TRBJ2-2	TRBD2	TGTGCCAGCAGCGGGGGACTAGCAGGGAACACCGGGGAGCTGTTTTTT	CASSGGLAGNTGELFF
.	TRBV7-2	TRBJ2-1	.	TGTGCCAGCAGCCCCGTTGCAGGGGGAGGAACCTACAATGAGCAGTTCTTC	CASSPVAGGGTYNEQFF
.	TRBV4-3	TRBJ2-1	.	TGCGCCAGCAGCCAGCGCGGGTCGCCCTACAATGAGCAGTTCTTC	CASSQRGSPYNEQFF
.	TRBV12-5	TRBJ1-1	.	TGTGCTAGTGGTTTATCGGGGGTCACTGAAGCTTTCTTT	CASGLSGVTEAFF
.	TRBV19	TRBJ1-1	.	TGTGCCAGTAAGGCGGGGGCGCACACTGAAGCTTTCTTT	CASKAGAHTEAFF
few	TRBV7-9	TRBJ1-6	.	TGTTCCAGCAGCTCTCCCCCGGGGAGCTCCTATAATTCACCCCTCCACTTT	CSSSSPPGSSYNSPLHF
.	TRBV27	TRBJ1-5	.	TGTGCCAGCAGTCCCGGACTTAATCAGCCCCAGCATTTT	CASSPGLNQPQHF
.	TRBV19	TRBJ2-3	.	TGTGCCAGTAGTATTGGGGGCATCCGTGATACGCAGTATTTT	CASSIGGIRDTQYF
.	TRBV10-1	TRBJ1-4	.	TGCGCCAGCATACAGGGCCTTAATGAAAAACTGTTTTTT	CASIQGLNEKLFF
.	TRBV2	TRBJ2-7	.	TGTGCCAGTTACCAGGGAATATACCACTACGAGCAGTACTTC	CASYQGIYHYEQYF
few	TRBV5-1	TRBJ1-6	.	TGCGCCAGCAGCTTGGTGGGAGAATCACCCCTCCACTTT	CASSLVGESPLHF
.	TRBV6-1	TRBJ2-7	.	TGTGCCAGCAGTCGCTACGAGCAGTACTTC	CASSRYEQYF
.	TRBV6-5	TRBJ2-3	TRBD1	TGTGCCAGCAGTCCCCAGACAGGGGACACAGATACGCAGTATTTT	CASSPQTGDTDTQYF
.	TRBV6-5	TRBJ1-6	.	TGTGCCAGCAGTCGAACCGGGGATTCACCCCTCCACTTT	CASSRTGDSPLHF
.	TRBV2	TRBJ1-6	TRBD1	TGTGCCAGCAGGGACAGGGGGCTTTCACCCCTCCACTTT	CASRDRGLSPLHF
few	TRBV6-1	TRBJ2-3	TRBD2	TGTGCCAGCACCGAGCGGGAGGGCGGCCGTACGCAGTATTTT	CASTEREGGRTQYF
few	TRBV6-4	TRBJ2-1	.	TGTGCCAGCAGTGTAAGGGGTACGGATGAGCAGTTCTTC	CASSVRGTDEQFF
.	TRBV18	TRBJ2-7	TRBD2	TGTGCCAGCTCACCACCGACTAGCGGGTCACCTTACGAGCAGTACTTC	CASSPPTSGSPYEQYF
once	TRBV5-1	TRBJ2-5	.	TGCGCCAGCAGCTTGGGGGCAGGGGCGAGGACCGAGACCCAGTACTTC	CASSLGAGARTETQYF
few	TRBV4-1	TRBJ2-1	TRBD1	TGCGCCAGCAGCCTTACCGGGACAGGGTCCTACAATGAGCAGTTCTTC	CASSLTGTGSYNEQFF
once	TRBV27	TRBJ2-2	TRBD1	TGTGCCAGCAGTTCGCCGGCCGGGACAGGCGGCACCGGGGAGCTGTTTTTT	CASSSPAGTGGTGELFF
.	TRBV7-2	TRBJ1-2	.	TGTGCCAGCAGTTCCGGGACACTGCTTAACTATGGCTACACCTTC	CASSSGTLLNYGYTF
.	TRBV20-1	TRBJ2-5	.	TGCAGTGCTAGCGGACAAGGGACCCAGTACTTC	CSASGQGTQYF
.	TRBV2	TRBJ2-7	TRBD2	TGTGCCAGCAGCATTGGGACTAGCGTGGGCGAGCAGTACTTC	CASSIGTSVGEQYF
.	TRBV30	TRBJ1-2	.	TGTGCCTGGAGCAGGGACTATGGCTACACCTTC	CAWSRDYGYTF